What follows are 24 T cell receptor beta chains derived from one specimen sequenced in a study of blood T cell repertoires in COVID-19. The table came from immunoSEQ multiplex PCR; TCRdb's copy has only in-frame clones and leaves some out. Altogether approximately 190,000 clones are present, under 90% being singletons, with the ten largest covering 5.5% to 8.5%. The sequenced material came from peripheral blood. These receptors all stem from a man between 60 and 70 years old with acute or convalescent COVID-19.

The chain is built from TRBV3-1 (or the pseudogene TRBV3-2) and TRBJ1-1; D perhaps matches TRBD1 (5 bases). Trimming shortened V by 5 bases and J by 4 bases, and 8 bases separated the two germline ends. Germline CDR1 reads LGHDT; CDR2 reads YNNKEL (reference sequence). The CDR3 is 12 amino acids. This CDR3 reads CASSGGSTEAFF. Here the CDR3 DNA reads TGTGCCAGCAGCGGGGGGAGCACTGAAGCTTTCTTT.

This chain's CDR3 is CAIRRQGQGNTEAFF. CDR3 nucleotides: TGTGCCATCAGACGACAGGGACAGGGAAACACTGAAGCTTTCTTT. The V gene is TRBV10-3, the J gene TRBJ1-1, with 9 bases fitting TRBD1. The CDR3 has 15 amino acids. The V and J ends lost 6 bases and 2 bases, in that order; junction bases with no gene match: 7. Germline V gives CDR1 ENHRY, CDR2 SYGVKD.

This clone was seen once. This chain links TRBV2 with TRBJ1-6; perhaps TRBD1 as D (6 bases). Trimming took 6 bases from V and 4 from J, leaving 7 bases between them. Per germline, CDR1 SNHLY and CDR2 FYNNEI. The CDR3 sequence is 13 residues long. The CDR3 sequence: CASRGGYNSPLHF. Written as DNA, the CDR3 is TGTGCCAGCAGAGGGGGTTATAATTCACCCCTCCACTTT.

V and J are TRBV5-1 and TRBJ2-3; 10 bases agree with TRBD2. Unmatched junction bases numbered 3, after V lost 2 bases and J lost 6 bases. Germline CDR1 and CDR2: SGHRS and YFSETQ. There are 14 residues in the CDR3. The CDR3 protein is CASSFGTSDDTQYF. CDR3 DNA: TGCGCCAGCAGCTTCGGGACTAGCGACGATACGCAGTATTTT. The variable domain in full, with the rest retrieved from reference TRBV5-1 and TRBJ2-3, is KAGVTQTPRYLIKTRGQQVTLSCSPISGHRSVSWYQQTPGQGLQFLFEYFSETQRNKGNFPGRFSGRQFSNSRSEMNVSTLELGDSALYLCASSFGTSDDTQYFGPGTRLTVL.

In regard to this clone: Within the sample, other DNA sequences also encode this same CDR3. V and J are TRBV5-1 and TRBJ2-1; D may be TRBD1 (5 bases). Germline V gene sequence: CDR1 SGHRS, CDR2 YFSETQ. CDR3 length: 12 residues. Trimming removed 3 bases at V and 6 bases at J, with 7 bases between. The CDR3 loop is CASSSQGNEQFF. The CDR3 DNA reads TGCGCCAGCAGCTCCCAGGGCAATGAGCAGTTCTTC.

The rearrangement uses TRBV19 and TRBJ2-7, with 8 nucleotides matching TRBD1. V shed 3 bases and J 3 bases; nucleotides not matched to a gene: 7. The CDR3 totals 15 residues. Germline CDR1 LNHDA, CDR2 SQIVND (reference sequence). The CDR3: CASSMGTGTIYEQYF. CDR3 in DNA: TGTGCCAGTAGTATGGGGACAGGAACGATCTACGAGCAGTACTTC.

This sequence joins TRBV5-1 and TRBJ1-1; D not resolved. Germline CDR1 SGHRS, CDR2 YFSETQ. With 5 bases removed from V and 1 base from J, the gap between germline ends came to 12 bases. This CDR3 is 14 amino acids long. CDR3 sequence reads: CASSRGQANTEAFF. CDR3 coding DNA: TGCGCCAGCAGTCGGGGTCAAGCGAACACTGAAGCTTTCTTT.

J is TRBJ2-7 and V is TRBV18; D may be TRBD1 (5 bases). Germline assignment: CDR1 KGHSH and CDR2 LQKENI. The germline V and J ends were trimmed by 3 bases and 3 bases, with 18 bases remaining between them. This CDR3 is 16 amino acids long. The CDR3 DNA is TGTGCCAGCTCACCCGCGACGGCAGGGCTCAGCTACGAGCAGTACTTC. This sequence encodes CASSPATAGLSYEQYF.

The chain employs TRBV2 and TRBJ2-2; TRBD1 agrees at 9 bases. The ends lost 7 bases at V and 6 bases at J; junction bases unmatched: 3. Per the germline V gene, CDR1 is SNHLY and CDR2 is FYNNEI. The CDR3 runs 13 residues. CDR3 nucleotides: TGTGCCAGCACTGGGACAGGGTCCGGGGAGCTGTTTTTT. It specifies CASTGTGSGELFF.

This chain links TRBV28 with TRBJ1-5; a weak D match, TRBD1 (5 bases). Trimming removed 1 base from V and 2 bases from J, with 9 bases in between. There are 15 residues in the CDR3. Germline CDR1 reads MDHEN; CDR2 reads SYDVKM. The CDR3 DNA is TGTGCCAGCAGTTTATACGGCAGGGGCAATCAGCCCCAGCATTTT. Residues: CASSLYGRGNQPQHF.

This clone has more than one count but fewer than ten. The chain carries TRBV4-1 and TRBJ2-7; tentatively, D is TRBD1 (7 bases). CDR1 is MGHRA and CDR2 is YSYEKL in the germline V gene. With 4 bases removed from V and 3 bases from J, the gap between germline ends came to 16 bases. The CDR3 runs to 15 residues. This CDR3 reads CASSPRGVAGYEQYF. CDR3 nucleotide sequence: TGCGCCAGCAGCCCCAGGGGGGTAGCAGGCTACGAGCAGTACTTC.

The genes are TRBV4-1 and TRBJ1-5, with TRBD1 identical over 9 bases. CDR3 length: 15 amino acids. CDR1 and CDR2 from the germline V gene are MGHRA and YSYEKL. With V trimmed by 5 bases and J by 7 bases, 9 bases remained unmatched. This CDR3 reads CASSESRTGAQPQHF. CDR3 sequence (DNA): TGCGCCAGCAGCGAAAGTCGGACAGGGGCCCAGCCCCAGCATTTT.

The chain uses TRBV7-3 and TRBJ2-1, with 8 bases fitting TRBD2. Germline CDR1 is SGHTA and CDR2 is FQGTGA. The CDR3 consists of 15 residues. The junction had 3 bases not matched to a gene; V was cut back by 5 bases and J by 0 bases. For the CDR3, the DNA is TGTGCCAGCAGCATAAGCGGGAGCTCCTACAATGAGCAGTTCTTC. Its protein product is CASSISGSSYNEQFF.

There are a few counts of this clone. The J gene is TRBJ1-4, the V gene TRBV6-6; D is undetermined. The germline V and J ends were trimmed by 5 bases and 8 bases, with 21 bases remaining between them. The V gene's germline CDR1 is MNHNY and CDR2 SVGAGI (reference sequence). The CDR3 has 16 amino acids. The DNA for the CDR3 is TGTGCCAGCAGTCCCTACCCGTTGAGCTCTAGGGAAAAACTGTTTTTT. Its protein product is CASSPYPLSSREKLFF.

The CDR3 protein is CAWKGTSGSYEQYF. CDR3 bases: TGTGCCTGGAAGGGAACTAGCGGGAGTTACGAGCAGTACTTC. V usage is TRBV30 and J usage is TRBJ2-7; 11 nucleotides align to TRBD2. The CDR3 runs to 14 residues. V trimming: 4 bases; J trimming: 4 bases; junction bases outside the gene matches: 6. Germline CDR1 reads GTSNPN; CDR2 reads SVGIG (reference sequence).

The chain uses TRBV12-3 or TRBV12-4 and TRBJ2-3, with D hard to call. Between the trimmed V and J ends, which lost 1 base and 8 bases, there was a span of 10 bases. The CDR3 runs 13 residues. As DNA, the CDR3 is TGTGCCAGCAGTTTAGAGGCGCCGGGTACGCAGTATTTT. Translating it yields CASSLEAPGTQYF.

This clone came up once. The J gene is TRBJ1-5, the V gene TRBV6-2 or TRBV6-3; 8 nucleotides align to TRBD1. This CDR3 region has 15 residues. Losses at the gene ends were 5 bases for V and 6 bases for J; bases not matched to a gene: 9. Germline CDR1 reads MNHEY; CDR2 reads SVGEGT. The CDR3 sequence: CASSPRTGYRQPQHF. CDR3 coding DNA: TGTGCCAGCAGTCCCAGGACAGGGTACCGTCAGCCCCAGCATTTT.

The chain recombines TRBV19 with TRBJ2-5, with TRBD2 identical over 8 bases. V lost 7 bases, J lost 4 bases, and 5 bases stayed unmatched. The length of the CDR3 is 13 residues. The V gene's germline CDR1 is LNHDA and CDR2 SQIVND (reference sequence). In nucleotides, the CDR3 is TGTGCCAGTATGGGGACTAGTAGAGAGACCCAGTACTTC. Residues: CASMGTSRETQYF.

The V and J genes are TRBV18 and TRBJ1-5, with TRBD1 matching over 8 bases. The germline CDR1 and CDR2 sequences are KGHSH and LQKENI. The CDR3 is 15 amino acids. With 6 bases clipped from V and 6 bases from J, the junction kept 10 bases outside the gene matches. The CDR3 DNA reads TGTGCCAGCTCCCCCGGACAGGGCGGTAGTCAGCCCCAGCATTTT. Residues: CASSPGQGGSQPQHF. Looking up the rest from reference TRBV18 and TRBJ1-5 gives the full variable domain: NAGVMQNPRHLVRRRGQEARLRCSPMKGHSHVYWYRQLPEEGLKFMVYLQKENIIDESGMPKERFSAEFPKEGPSILRIQQVVRGDSAAYFCASSPGQGGSQPQHFGDGTRLSIL.

The CDR3 loop reads CASSLSGDRTDTQYF. CDR3 nucleotide sequence: TGTGCCAGCAGCTTGTCGGGGGACCGCACAGATACGCAGTATTTT. The chain uses TRBV5-8 and TRBJ2-3; TRBD2 might be the D (6 bases). The germline V and J ends were trimmed by 1 base and 1 base, with 10 bases remaining between them. Germline CDR1 is SGHTS and CDR2 is YDEGEE. CDR3 length: 15 residues.

The rearrangement joins TRBV7-2 to TRBJ2-2; perhaps TRBD2 as D (7 bases). The germline CDR1 and CDR2 sequences are SGHTA and FQGNSA. V lost 0 bases to trimming and J lost 6 bases, with 8 bases between them. This CDR3 has 14 amino acids. CDR3 sequence reads: CASSLAGGPGELFF. CDR3 DNA: TGTGCCAGCAGCTTAGCGGGGGGGCCCGGGGAGCTGTTTTTT.

In DNA form, the CDR3 reads TGTGCCAGCAGTCCATCGGGATATATCTTTAGCTACACCTTC. This gives the protein CASSPSGYIFSYTF. The chain links TRBV6-5 to TRBJ1-2; D is unclear. Trimming removed 5 bases at V and 9 bases at J, with 19 bases between. Germline CDR1 and CDR2: MNHEY and SVGAGI. This CDR3 region has 14 residues.

This chain joins TRBV19 and TRBJ1-6, with 9 bases identical to TRBD1. The CDR3 spans 14 residues. V lost 5 bases to trimming and J lost 10 bases; unmatched junction nucleotides: 6. Germline-derived CDR1 and CDR2 are LNHDA and SQIVND (reference sequence). In nucleotides, the CDR3 is TGTGCCAGTAGTCACAGGGGGCTTGAGTCACCCCTCCACTTT. Translated: CASSHRGLESPLHF.

This rearrangement joins TRBV27 to TRBJ2-7, with 14 nucleotides matching TRBD2. Trimming cost V 4 bases and J 2 bases; bases outside gene matches: 4. CDR1 is MNHEY, CDR2 SMNVEV, per germline (reference sequence). This CDR3 contains 16 residues. CDR3 sequence reads: CASSWGTSGGPYEQYF. The CDR3 bases are TGTGCCAGCAGTTGGGGGACTAGCGGGGGACCCTACGAGCAGTACTTC.